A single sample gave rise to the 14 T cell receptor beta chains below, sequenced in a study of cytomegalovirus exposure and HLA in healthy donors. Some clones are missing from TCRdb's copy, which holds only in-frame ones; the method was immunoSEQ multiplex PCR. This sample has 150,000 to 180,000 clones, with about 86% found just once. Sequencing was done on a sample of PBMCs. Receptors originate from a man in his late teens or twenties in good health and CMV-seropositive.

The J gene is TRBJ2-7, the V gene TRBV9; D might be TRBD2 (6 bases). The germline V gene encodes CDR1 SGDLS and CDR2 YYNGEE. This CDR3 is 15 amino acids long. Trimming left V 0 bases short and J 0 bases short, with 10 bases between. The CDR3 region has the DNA TGTGCCAGCAGCGTAGCGGGGGAACCCTCCTACGAGCAGTACTTC. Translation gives CASSVAGEPSYEQYF.

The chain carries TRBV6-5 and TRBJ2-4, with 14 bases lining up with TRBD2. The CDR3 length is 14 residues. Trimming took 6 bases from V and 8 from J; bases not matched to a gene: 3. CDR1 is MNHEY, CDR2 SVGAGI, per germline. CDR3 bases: TGTGCCAGCAGGACTAGCGGGAGGGGTTACATTCAGTACTTC. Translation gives CASRTSGRGYIQYF.

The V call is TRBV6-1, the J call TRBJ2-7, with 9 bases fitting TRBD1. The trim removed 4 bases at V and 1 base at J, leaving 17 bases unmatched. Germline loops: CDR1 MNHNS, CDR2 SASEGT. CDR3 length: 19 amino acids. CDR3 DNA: TGTGCCAGCAGTGCTTTCGGACAGGGGAAGCGTGGGGGGTCCTACGAGCAGTACTTC. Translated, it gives CASSAFGQGKRGGSYEQYF.

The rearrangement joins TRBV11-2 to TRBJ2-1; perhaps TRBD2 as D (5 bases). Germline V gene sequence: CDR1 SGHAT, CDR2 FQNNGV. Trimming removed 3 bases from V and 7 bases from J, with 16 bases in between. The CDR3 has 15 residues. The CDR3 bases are TGTGCCAGCAGCTTGGGCGGAAATCGGGATAATGAGCAGTTCTTC. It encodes CASSLGGNRDNEQFF.

The CDR3 protein is CASSPTGISYEQYF. CDR3 bases: TGCGCCAGCAGCCCTACAGGGATCTCCTACGAGCAGTACTTC. V is TRBV10-1 and J is TRBJ2-7, with D tentatively TRBD1 (6 bases). The V end lost 6 bases, the J end lost 0 bases, and 12 bases lay between the germline ends. This CDR3 region has 14 residues. Germline V gives CDR1 WNHNN, CDR2 SYGVQD (reference sequence).

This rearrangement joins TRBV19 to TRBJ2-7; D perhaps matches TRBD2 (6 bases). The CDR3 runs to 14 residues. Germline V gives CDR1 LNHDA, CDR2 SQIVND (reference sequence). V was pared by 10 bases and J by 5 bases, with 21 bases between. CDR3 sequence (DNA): TGTGCCACAAACCCCGGGGGAGGTATTCACGAGCAGTACTTC. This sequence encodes CATNPGGGIHEQYF.

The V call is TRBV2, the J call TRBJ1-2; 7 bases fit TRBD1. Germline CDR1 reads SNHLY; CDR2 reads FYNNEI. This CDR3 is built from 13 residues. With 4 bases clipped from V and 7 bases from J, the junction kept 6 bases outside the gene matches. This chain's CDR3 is CASSVQGGSGYTF. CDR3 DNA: TGTGCCAGCAGTGTTCAGGGGGGTAGTGGCTACACCTTC.

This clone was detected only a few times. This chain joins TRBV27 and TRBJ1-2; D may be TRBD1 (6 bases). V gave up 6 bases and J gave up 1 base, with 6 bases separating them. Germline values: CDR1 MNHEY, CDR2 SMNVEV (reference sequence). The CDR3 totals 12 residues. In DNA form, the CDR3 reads TGTGCCAGCAGACAGGGTAACTATGGCTACACCTTC. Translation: CASRQGNYGYTF.

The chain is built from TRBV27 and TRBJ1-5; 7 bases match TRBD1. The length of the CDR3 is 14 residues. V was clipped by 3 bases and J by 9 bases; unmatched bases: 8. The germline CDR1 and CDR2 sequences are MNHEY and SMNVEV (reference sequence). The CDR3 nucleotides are TGTGCCAGCAGTTTGGGACAGACCCATTGGCCCCAGCATTTT. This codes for CASSLGQTHWPQHF.

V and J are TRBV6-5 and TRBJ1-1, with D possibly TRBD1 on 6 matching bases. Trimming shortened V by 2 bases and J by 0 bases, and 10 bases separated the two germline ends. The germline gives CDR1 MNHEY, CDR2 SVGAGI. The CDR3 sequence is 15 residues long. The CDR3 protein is CASSYRQVMNTEAFF. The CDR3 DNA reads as TGTGCCAGCAGTTACCGACAGGTTATGAACACTGAAGCTTTCTTT.

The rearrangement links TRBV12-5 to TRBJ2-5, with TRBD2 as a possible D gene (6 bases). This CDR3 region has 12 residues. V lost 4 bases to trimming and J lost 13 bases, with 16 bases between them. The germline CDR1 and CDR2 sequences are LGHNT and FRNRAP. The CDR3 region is CASGSTSGLPYF. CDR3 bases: TGTGCTAGTGGTTCGACTTCGGGACTCCCGTACTTC.

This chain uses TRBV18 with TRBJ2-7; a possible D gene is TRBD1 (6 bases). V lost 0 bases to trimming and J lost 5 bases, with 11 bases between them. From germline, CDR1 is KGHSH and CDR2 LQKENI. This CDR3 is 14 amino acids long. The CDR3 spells CASSPPGHSDEQYF. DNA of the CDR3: TGTGCCAGCTCACCACCGGGACATTCGGACGAGCAGTACTTC.

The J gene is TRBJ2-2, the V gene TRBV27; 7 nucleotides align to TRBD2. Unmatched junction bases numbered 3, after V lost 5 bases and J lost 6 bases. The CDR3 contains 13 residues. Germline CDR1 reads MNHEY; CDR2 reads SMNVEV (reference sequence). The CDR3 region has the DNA TGTGCCAGCAGTGGCGGACTAGCCGGGGAGCTGTTTTTT. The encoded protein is CASSGGLAGELFF.

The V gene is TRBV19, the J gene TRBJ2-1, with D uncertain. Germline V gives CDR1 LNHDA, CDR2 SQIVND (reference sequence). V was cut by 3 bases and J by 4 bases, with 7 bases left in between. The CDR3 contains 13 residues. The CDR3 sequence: CASSMSEYNEQFF. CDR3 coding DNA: TGTGCCAGTAGTATGAGTGAATACAATGAGCAGTTCTTC.